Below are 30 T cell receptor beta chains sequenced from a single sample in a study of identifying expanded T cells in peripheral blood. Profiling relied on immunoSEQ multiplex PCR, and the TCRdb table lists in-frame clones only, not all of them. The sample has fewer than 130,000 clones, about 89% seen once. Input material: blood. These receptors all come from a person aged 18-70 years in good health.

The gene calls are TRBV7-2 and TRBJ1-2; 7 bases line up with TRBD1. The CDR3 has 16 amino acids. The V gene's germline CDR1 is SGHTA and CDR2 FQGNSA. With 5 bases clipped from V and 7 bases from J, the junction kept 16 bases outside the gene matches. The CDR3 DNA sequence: TGTGCCAGCAGCCGGACAGGTACAGGGGCATTAAGTGGCTACACCTTC. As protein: CASSRTGTGALSGYTF.

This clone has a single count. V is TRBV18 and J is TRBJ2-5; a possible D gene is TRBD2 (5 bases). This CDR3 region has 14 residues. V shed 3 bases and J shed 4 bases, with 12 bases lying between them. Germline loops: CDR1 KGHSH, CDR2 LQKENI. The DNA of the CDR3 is TGTGCCAGCTCACCCGGACTGGGATCAGAGACCCAGTACTTC. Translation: CASSPGLGSETQYF.

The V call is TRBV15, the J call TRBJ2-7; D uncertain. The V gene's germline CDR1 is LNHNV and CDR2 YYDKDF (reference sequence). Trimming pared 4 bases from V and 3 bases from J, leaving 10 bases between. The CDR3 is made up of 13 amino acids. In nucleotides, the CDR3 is TGTGCCACCAGCATAGGGATCAACTACGAGCAGTACTTC. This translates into CATSIGINYEQYF.

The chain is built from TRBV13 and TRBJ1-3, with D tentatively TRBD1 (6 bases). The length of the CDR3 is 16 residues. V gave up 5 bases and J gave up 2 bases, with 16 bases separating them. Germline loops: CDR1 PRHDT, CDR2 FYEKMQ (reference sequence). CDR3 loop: CASSPLGGGPGNTIYF. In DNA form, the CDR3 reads TGTGCCAGCAGCCCTCTTGGGGGGGGGCCTGGAAACACCATATATTTT.

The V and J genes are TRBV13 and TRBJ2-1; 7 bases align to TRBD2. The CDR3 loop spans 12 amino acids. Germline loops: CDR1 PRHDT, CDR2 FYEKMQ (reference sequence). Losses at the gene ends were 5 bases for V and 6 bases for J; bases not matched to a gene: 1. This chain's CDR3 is CASSRTSNEQFF. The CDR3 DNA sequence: TGTGCCAGCAGCCGGACTAGCAATGAGCAGTTCTTC.

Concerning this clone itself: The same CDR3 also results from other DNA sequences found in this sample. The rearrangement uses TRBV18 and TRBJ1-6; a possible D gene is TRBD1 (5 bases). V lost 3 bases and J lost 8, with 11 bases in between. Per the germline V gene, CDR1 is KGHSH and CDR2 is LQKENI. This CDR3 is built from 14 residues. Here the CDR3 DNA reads TGTGCCAGCTCACCGAGCGGGGCTGATTCACCCCTCCACTTT. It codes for CASSPSGADSPLHF.

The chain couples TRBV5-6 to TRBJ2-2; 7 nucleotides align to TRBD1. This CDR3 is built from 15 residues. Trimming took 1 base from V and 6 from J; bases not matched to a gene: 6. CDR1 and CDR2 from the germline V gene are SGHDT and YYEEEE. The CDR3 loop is CASSLKGGSAGELFF. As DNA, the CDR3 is TGTGCCAGCAGCTTGAAAGGGGGCTCGGCCGGGGAGCTGTTTTTT.

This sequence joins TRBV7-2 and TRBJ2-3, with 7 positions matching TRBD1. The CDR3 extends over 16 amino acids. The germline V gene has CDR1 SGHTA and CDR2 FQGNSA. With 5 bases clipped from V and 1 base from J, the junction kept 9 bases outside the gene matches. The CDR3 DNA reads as TGTGCCAGCAGCGCCCGGGACAGCAGTGGCACAGATACGCAGTATTTT. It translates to CASSARDSSGTDTQYF.

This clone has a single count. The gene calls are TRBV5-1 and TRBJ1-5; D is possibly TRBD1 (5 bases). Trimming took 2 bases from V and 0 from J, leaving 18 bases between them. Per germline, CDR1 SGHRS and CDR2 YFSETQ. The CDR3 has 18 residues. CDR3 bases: TGCGCCAGCAGCTTTAAGAAAAGGGACCGCTATAGCAATCAGCCCCAGCATTTT. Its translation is CASSFKKRDRYSNQPQHF.

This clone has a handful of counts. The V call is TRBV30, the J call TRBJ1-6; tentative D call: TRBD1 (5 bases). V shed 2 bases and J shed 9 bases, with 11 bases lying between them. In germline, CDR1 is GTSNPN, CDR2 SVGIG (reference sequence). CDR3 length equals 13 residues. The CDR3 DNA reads TGTGCCTGGAGTTCGACAGTTAGTTCACCCCTCCACTTT. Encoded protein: CAWSSTVSSPLHF.

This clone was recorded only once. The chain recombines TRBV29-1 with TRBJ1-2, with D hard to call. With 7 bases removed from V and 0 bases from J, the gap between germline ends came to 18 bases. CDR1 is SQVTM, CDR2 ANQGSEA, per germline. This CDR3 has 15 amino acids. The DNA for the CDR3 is TGCAGCGCCGGCGAGTCTTGGACTACTAACTATGGCTACACCTTC. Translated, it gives CSAGESWTTNYGYTF.

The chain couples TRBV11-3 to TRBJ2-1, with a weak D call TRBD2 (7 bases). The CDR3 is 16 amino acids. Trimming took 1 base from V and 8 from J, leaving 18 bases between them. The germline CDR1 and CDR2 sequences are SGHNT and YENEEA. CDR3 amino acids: CASSLVGGVLGDEQFF. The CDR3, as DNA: TGTGCCAGCAGCTTAGTAGGGGGGGTCCTAGGGGATGAGCAGTTCTTC.

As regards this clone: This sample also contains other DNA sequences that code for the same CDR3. CDR3 DNA sequence: TGTGCCAGCTCACCCGACTCGGGCAATCAGCCCCAGCATTTT. Translating it yields CASSPDSGNQPQHF. This chain uses TRBV18 with TRBJ1-5, with D unclear. This CDR3 contains 14 residues. Trimming removed 3 bases at V and 2 bases at J, with 8 bases between. The V gene's germline CDR1 is KGHSH and CDR2 LQKENI.

The CDR3, as DNA: TGTGCCAGCAGCTTGGCCCAGGGGTTTAGCGTGACCGGGGAGCTGTTTTTT. Protein sequence: CASSLAQGFSVTGELFF. This chain connects TRBV5-6 to TRBJ2-2; possible D gene TRBD1, 6 bases. V shed 0 bases and J shed 5 bases, with 17 bases lying between them. The CDR3 has 17 amino acids. Per the germline V gene, CDR1 is SGHDT and CDR2 is YYEEEE.

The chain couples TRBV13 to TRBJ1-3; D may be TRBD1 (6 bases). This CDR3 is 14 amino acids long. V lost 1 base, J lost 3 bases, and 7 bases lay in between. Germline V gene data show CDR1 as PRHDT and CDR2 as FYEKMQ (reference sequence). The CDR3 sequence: CASSLEGDGNTIYF. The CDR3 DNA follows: TGTGCCAGCAGCTTAGAGGGGGATGGAAACACCATATATTTT. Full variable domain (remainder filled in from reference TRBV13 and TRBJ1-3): AAGVIQSPRHLIKEKRETATLKCYPIPRHDTVYWYQQGPGQDPQFLISFYEKMQSDKGSIPDRFSAQQFSDYHSELNMSSLELGDSALYFCASSLEGDGNTIYFGEGSWLTVV.

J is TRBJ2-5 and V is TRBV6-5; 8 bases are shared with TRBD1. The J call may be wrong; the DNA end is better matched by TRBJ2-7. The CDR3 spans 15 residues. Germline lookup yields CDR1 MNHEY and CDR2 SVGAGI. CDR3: CASIQYRGNGYEQYF. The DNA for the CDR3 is TGTGCCAGCATCCAATACAGGGGGAACGGTTACGAGCAGTACTTC.

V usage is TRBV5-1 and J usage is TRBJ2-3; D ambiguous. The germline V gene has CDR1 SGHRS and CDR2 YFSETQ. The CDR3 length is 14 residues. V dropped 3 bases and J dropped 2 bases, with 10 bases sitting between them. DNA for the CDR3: TGCGCCAGCAGCTGGGCCGAGCCCACAGATACGCAGTATTTT. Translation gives CASSWAEPTDTQYF.

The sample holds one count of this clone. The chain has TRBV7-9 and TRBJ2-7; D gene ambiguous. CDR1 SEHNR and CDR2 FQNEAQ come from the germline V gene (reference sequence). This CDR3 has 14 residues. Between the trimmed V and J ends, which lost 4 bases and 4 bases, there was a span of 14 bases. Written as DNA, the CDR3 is TGTGCCAGCAGCTCAGGAGTCAGTTATTACGAGCAGTACTTC. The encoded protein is CASSSGVSYYEQYF.

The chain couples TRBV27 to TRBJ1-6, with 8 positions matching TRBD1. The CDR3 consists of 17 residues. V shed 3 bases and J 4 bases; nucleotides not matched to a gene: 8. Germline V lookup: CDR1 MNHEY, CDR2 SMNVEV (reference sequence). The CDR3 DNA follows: TGTGCCAGCAGTTTCTTCTTCAGGGGGCATTATAATTCACCCCTCCACTTT. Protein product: CASSFFFRGHYNSPLHF.

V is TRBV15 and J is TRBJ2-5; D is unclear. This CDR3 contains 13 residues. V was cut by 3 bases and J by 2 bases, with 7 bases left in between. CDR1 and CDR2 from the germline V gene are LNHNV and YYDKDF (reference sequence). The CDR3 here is CATSRGLQETQYF. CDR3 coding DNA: TGTGCCACCAGCAGGGGGTTACAAGAGACCCAGTACTTC.

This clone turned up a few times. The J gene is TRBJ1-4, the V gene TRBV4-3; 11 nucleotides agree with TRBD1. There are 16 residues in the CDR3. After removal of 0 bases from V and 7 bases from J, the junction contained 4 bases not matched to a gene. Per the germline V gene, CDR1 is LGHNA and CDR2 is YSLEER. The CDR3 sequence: CASSQDPGQGGEKLFF. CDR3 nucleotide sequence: TGCGCCAGCAGCCAAGACCCGGGACAGGGGGGTGAAAAACTGTTTTTT.

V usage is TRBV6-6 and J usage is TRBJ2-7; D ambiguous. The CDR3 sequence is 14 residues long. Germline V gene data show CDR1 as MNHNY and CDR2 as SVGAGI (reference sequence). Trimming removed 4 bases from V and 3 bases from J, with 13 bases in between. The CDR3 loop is CASSSQVPLYEQYF. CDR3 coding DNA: TGTGCCAGCAGTTCCCAGGTGCCCCTCTACGAGCAGTACTTC.

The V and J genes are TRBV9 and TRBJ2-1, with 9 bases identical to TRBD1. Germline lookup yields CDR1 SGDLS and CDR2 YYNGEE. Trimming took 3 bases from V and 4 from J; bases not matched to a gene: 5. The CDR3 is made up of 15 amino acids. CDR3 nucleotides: TGTGCCAGCAGCGGGACAGGGGTTACTTACAATGAGCAGTTCTTC. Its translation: CASSGTGVTYNEQFF.

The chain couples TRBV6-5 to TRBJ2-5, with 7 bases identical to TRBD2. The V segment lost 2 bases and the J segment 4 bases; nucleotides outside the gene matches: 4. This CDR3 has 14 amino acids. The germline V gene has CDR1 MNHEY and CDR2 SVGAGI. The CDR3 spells CASSYGGGSETQYF. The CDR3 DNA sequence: TGTGCCAGCAGTTACGGCGGGGGATCAGAGACCCAGTACTTC.

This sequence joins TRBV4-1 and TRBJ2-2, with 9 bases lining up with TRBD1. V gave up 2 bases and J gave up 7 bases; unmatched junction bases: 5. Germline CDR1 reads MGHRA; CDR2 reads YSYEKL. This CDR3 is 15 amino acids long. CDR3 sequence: CASSQTGGVSGELFF. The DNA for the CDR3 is TGCGCCAGCAGCCAAACAGGGGGCGTAAGCGGGGAGCTGTTTTTT.

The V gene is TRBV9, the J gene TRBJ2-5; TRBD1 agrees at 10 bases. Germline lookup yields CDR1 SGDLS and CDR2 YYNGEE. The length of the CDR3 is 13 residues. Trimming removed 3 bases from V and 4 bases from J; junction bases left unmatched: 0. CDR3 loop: CASSGDRGETQYF. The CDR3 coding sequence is TGTGCCAGCAGCGGGGACAGGGGAGAGACCCAGTACTTC. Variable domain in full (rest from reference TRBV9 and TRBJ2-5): DSGVTQTPKHLITATGQRVTLRCSPRSGDLSVYWYQQSLDQGLQFLIQYYNGEERAKGNILERFSAQQFPDLHSELNLSSLELGDSALYFCASSGDRGETQYFGPGTRLLVL.

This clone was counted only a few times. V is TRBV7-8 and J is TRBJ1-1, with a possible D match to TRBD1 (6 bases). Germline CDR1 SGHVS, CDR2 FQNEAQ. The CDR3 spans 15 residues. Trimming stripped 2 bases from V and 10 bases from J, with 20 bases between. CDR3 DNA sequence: TGTGCCAGCAGCTTACCGCGTTGGCAGGGACATGGAGCTTTCTTT. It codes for CASSLPRWQGHGAFF.

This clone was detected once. The CDR3 bases are TGTGCCAGCAGTTACTCGGGTTTGACGGACACTGAAGCTTTCTTT. This sequence encodes CASSYSGLTDTEAFF. This chain links TRBV6-5 with TRBJ1-1; D remains ambiguous. CDR3 size: 15 residues. V was cut by 0 bases and J by 3 bases, with 11 bases left in between. Germline CDR1 and CDR2: MNHEY and SVGAGI.

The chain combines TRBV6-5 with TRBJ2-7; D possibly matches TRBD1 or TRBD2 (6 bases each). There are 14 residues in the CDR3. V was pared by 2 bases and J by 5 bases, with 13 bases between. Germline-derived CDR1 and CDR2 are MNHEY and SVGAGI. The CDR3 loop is CASSYRGGGDEQYF. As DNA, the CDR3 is TGTGCCAGCAGTTACAGAGGGGGAGGTGACGAGCAGTACTTC.

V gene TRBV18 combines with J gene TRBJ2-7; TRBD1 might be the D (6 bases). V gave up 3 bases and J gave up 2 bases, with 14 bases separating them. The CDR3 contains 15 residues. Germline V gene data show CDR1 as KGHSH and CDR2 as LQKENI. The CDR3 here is CASSPNEDSTYEQYF. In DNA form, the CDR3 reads TGTGCCAGCTCACCTAATGAGGACAGTACCTACGAGCAGTACTTC.